This passage covers 31 T cell receptor beta chains from one sample sequenced in a study of shared clonotypes between healthy human individuals. Only in-frame clones appear in the TCRdb table, and some are missing; sequencing was by immunoSEQ multiplex PCR. The table has over 300,000 clones, roughly 84% seen once; the top ten hold about 17%. The specimen was memory CD8+ T cells sorted from blood. The subset is: CD45RO+ cells pooled with CCR7-negative TemRA cells. All receptors come from a man between 18 and 29 years old in good health.

The V and J genes are TRBV10-3 and TRBJ1-1, with TRBD1 matching over 9 bases. Germline V gene sequence: CDR1 ENHRY, CDR2 SYGVKD. V gave up 6 bases and J gave up 1 base; unmatched junction bases: 0. The CDR3 is 13 residues long. The CDR3 sequence is CAIRDRGNTEAFF. DNA of the CDR3: TGTGCCATCAGGGACAGGGGGAACACTGAAGCTTTCTTT.

This clone was recorded once. The rearrangement links TRBV11-3 to TRBJ2-5, with a weak D call TRBD2 (6 bases). CDR3 length equals 13 residues. Trimming took off 5 bases at V and 2 bases at J, with 9 bases between the two ends. Germline V CDR1 and CDR2: SGHNT, YENEEA. The CDR3 spells CASSPAGQETQYF. The CDR3, as DNA: TGTGCCAGCAGCCCGGCGGGGCAAGAGACCCAGTACTTC.

This chain joins TRBV6-6 and TRBJ1-1; D not certain. Germline CDR1 reads MNHNY; CDR2 reads SVGAGI (reference sequence). The length of the CDR3 is 13 residues. The V end was cut by 6 bases, the J end by 7 bases, with 15 bases between. The chain's CDR3 is CASSYTIEFEAFF. The CDR3 nucleotides read TGTGCCAGCAGCTACACCATCGAGTTTGAAGCTTTCTTT.

The chain carries TRBV9 and TRBJ1-1; D might be TRBD1 (5 bases). Trimming removed 5 bases at V and 5 bases at J, with 16 bases between. This CDR3 region has 14 residues. Germline assignment: CDR1 SGDLS and CDR2 YYNGEE. CDR3 sequence: CASRGQGDGTEAFF. For the CDR3, the DNA is TGTGCCAGCAGGGGGCAGGGCGATGGAACTGAAGCTTTCTTT.

The genes are TRBV4-2 and TRBJ2-7; 8 bases agree with TRBD1. The CDR3 length is 14 residues. Looked up from germline, CDR1 is LGHNA and CDR2 is YNFKEQ. The junction had 8 bases not matched to a gene; V was cut back by 3 bases and J by 7 bases. The DNA for the CDR3 is TGTGCCAGCAGCCACGGGACAGGTGGTTGGGAGCAGTACTTC. Translated, it gives CASSHGTGGWEQYF.

This sequence joins TRBV5-6 and TRBJ2-6; a weak D match, TRBD2 (6 bases). V lost 2 bases, J lost 0 bases, and 15 bases lay in between. Germline V gene data show CDR1 as SGHDT and CDR2 as YYEEEE. This CDR3 spans 18 amino acids. CDR3 coding DNA: TGTGCCAGCAGCTTTGGCCCGGGACTGAGCTCTGGGGCCAACGTCCTGACTTTC. Residues: CASSFGPGLSSGANVLTF.

A single count supports this clone. The V and J genes are TRBV10-2 and TRBJ2-5; 7 nucleotides match TRBD2. This CDR3 comprises 17 residues. V trimming: 3 bases; J trimming: 5 bases; junction bases outside the gene matches: 15. CDR1 and CDR2 (germline): WSHSY, SAAADI. CDR3 DNA: TGCGCCAGCAGTGAAGGAACTAGCGCCTTAGGGTGGGAGACCCAGTACTTC. This sequence encodes CASSEGTSALGWETQYF.

This rearrangement joins TRBV9 to TRBJ2-3; D might be TRBD1 (5 bases). CDR1 and CDR2 (germline): SGDLS, YYNGEE. The CDR3 loop spans 16 amino acids. Trimming removed 4 bases from V and 0 bases from J, with 15 bases in between. The CDR3 DNA is TGTGCCAGCAGCTCTCCGTTGCAGGGTAGCACAGATACGCAGTATTTT. As protein: CASSSPLQGSTDTQYF.

This chain links TRBV5-6 with TRBJ1-1; D uncertain. Between the trimmed V and J ends, which lost 5 bases and 2 bases, there was a span of 7 bases. This CDR3 is built from 12 residues. Germline-derived CDR1 and CDR2 are SGHDT and YYEEEE. CDR3 protein: CASRTDNTEAFF. CDR3 in DNA: TGTGCCAGCAGGACCGACAACACTGAAGCTTTCTTT.

The chain couples TRBV25-1 to TRBJ2-1; a weak D match, TRBD1 (5 bases). The germline CDR1 and CDR2 sequences are MGHDK and SYGVNS. Deletions cut 10 bases from V and 8 bases from J, with 15 bases between. CDR3 size: 12 residues. The CDR3 is CAIDSGSHEQFF. CDR3 bases: TGTGCCATTGACTCAGGGTCGCATGAGCAGTTCTTC.

The chain couples TRBV28 to TRBJ2-7, with D perhaps TRBD1 (6 bases). Germline V gene data show CDR1 as MDHEN and CDR2 as SYDVKM. V lost 5 bases to trimming and J lost 5 bases, with 10 bases between them. CDR3 length: 12 amino acids. As DNA, the CDR3 is TGTGCCAGCAGTAACACAGGGAACGAGCAGTACTTC. This gives the protein CASSNTGNEQYF.

Comment on this clone: Distinct nucleotide sequences in the sample also encode this CDR3. The rearrangement uses TRBV7-9 and TRBJ2-7, with no clear D. This CDR3 is 11 amino acids long. Germline CDR1 reads SEHNR; CDR2 reads FQNEAQ (reference sequence). V lost 5 bases to trimming and J lost 1 base, with 3 bases between them. The CDR3 sequence is CASSLSYEQYF. The CDR3 coding sequence is TGTGCCAGCAGCCTATCCTACGAGCAGTACTTC.

The chain links TRBV7-9 to TRBJ2-7; the D gene is possibly TRBD2 (6 bases). Germline V gene sequence: CDR1 SEHNR, CDR2 FQNEAQ (reference sequence). Between the trimmed V and J ends, which lost 7 bases and 1 base, there was a span of 11 bases. This CDR3 is 13 amino acids long. CDR3 region: CASTIGGSYEQYF. CDR3 DNA sequence: TGTGCCAGCACCATCGGAGGGTCCTACGAGCAGTACTTC.

The chain couples TRBV27 to TRBJ1-1, with 9 bases that match TRBD1. Germline CDR1 is MNHEY and CDR2 is SMNVEV (reference sequence). Germline trimming cut 1 base from V and 5 bases from J; bases unmatched to any gene: 8. The CDR3 extends over 16 amino acids. This CDR3 is CASSLLTGTGRTEAFF. The CDR3 DNA reads TGTGCCAGCAGTTTATTAACCGGGACAGGGAGGACTGAAGCTTTCTTT.

V is TRBV5-1 and J is TRBJ2-2; the D is unclear. This CDR3 region has 14 residues. Trimming pared 2 bases from V and 0 bases from J, leaving 5 bases between. The germline V gene encodes CDR1 SGHRS and CDR2 YFSETQ. The CDR3 reads CASSFAPNTGELFF. The CDR3 DNA is TGCGCCAGCAGCTTCGCACCGAACACCGGGGAGCTGTTTTTT.

This chain uses TRBV5-4 with TRBJ1-5, with D maybe TRBD1 (6 bases). This CDR3 comprises 13 residues. V was clipped by 4 bases and J by 7 bases, with 12 bases between them. Germline CDR1 SGHNT, CDR2 YYREEE (reference sequence). Written as DNA, the CDR3 is TGTGCCAGCAGCCCTAGAGGGGGACAGCCCCAGCATTTT. Residues: CASSPRGGQPQHF.

The chain employs TRBV10-1 and TRBJ2-1, with D maybe TRBD2 (5 bases). Germline CDR1 is WNHNN and CDR2 is SYGVQD (reference sequence). The CDR3 length is 13 residues. V was clipped by 6 bases and J by 7 bases, with 13 bases between them. This CDR3 reads CASSATGENEQFF. The CDR3 DNA reads TGCGCCAGCAGCGCGACCGGGGAAAATGAGCAGTTCTTC.

The V call is TRBV5-1, the J call TRBJ2-7, with 12 bases that match TRBD1. The CDR3 covers 15 residues. Germline CDR1 reads SGHRS; CDR2 reads YFSETQ. The V gene end was trimmed by 4 bases and the J gene end by 4 bases; junction bases not matched to a gene: 6. Written as DNA, the CDR3 is TGCGCCAGCAGCGGTGGGACAGGGGGCTTATACGAGCAGTACTTC. The encoded protein is CASSGGTGGLYEQYF.

V gene TRBV28 combines with J gene TRBJ2-7; maybe TRBD2 (5 bases). The CDR3 length is 16 residues. V lost 3 bases, J lost 1 base, and 16 bases lay in between. Germline V gene lookup returns CDR1 MDHEN and CDR2 SYDVKM. CDR3 nucleotide sequence: TGTGCCAGCAGTTTCCCACCGGCCACGGGGTCCTACGAGCAGTACTTC. Translation gives CASSFPPATGSYEQYF.

This rearrangement joins TRBV15 to TRBJ2-1; D is undetermined. This CDR3 has 15 residues. Looked up from germline, CDR1 is LNHNV and CDR2 is YYDKDF (reference sequence). Trimming stripped 0 bases from V and 7 bases from J, with 13 bases between. CDR3 coding DNA: TGTGCCACCAGCAGAGAGACTCACCCTAATAATGAGCAGTTCTTC. Encoded protein: CATSRETHPNNEQFF.

The J gene is TRBJ2-7, the V gene TRBV5-5, with a tentative D call TRBD1 (6 bases). V lost 6 bases and J lost 1, with 20 bases in between. The CDR3 sequence is 16 residues long. CDR1 is SGHKS, CDR2 YYEKEE, per germline (reference sequence). For the CDR3, the DNA is TGTGCCAGCAAGCGCAGGGGAAATGAGATGTCCTACGAGCAGTACTTC. It specifies CASKRRGNEMSYEQYF.

The chain couples TRBV5-6 to TRBJ2-1, with 9 bases lining up with TRBD2. There are 15 residues in the CDR3. The V segment lost 4 bases and the J segment 7 bases; nucleotides outside the gene matches: 9. CDR1 and CDR2 (germline): SGHDT, YYEEEE. The CDR3 spells CASSMGLAGGNEQFF. The CDR3 bases are TGTGCCAGCAGCATGGGACTAGCCGGGGGGAATGAGCAGTTCTTC.

The rearrangement links TRBV9 to TRBJ1-6, with D maybe TRBD1 (5 bases). Trimming removed 0 bases at V and 9 bases at J, with 10 bases between. This CDR3 is built from 14 residues. Germline V gene data show CDR1 as SGDLS and CDR2 as YYNGEE. The DNA of the CDR3 is TGTGCCAGCAGCGTAGTCCAGGGACTTTCACCCCTCCACTTT. Encoded protein: CASSVVQGLSPLHF.

Many counts were recorded for this clone. The identical CDR3 is also encoded by other nucleotide sequences in the sample. The genes are TRBV10-3 and TRBJ2-7; the D gene is possibly TRBD1 (6 bases). The CDR3 consists of 14 residues. From germline, CDR1 is ENHRY and CDR2 SYGVKD. V was cut by 2 bases and J by 2 bases, with 10 bases left in between. The chain's CDR3 is CAISEPDRTYEQYF. Written as DNA, the CDR3 is TGTGCCATCAGTGAGCCAGACAGGACCTACGAGCAGTACTTC.

V usage is TRBV5-1 and J usage is TRBJ2-1; unclear D gene. The CDR3 extends over 14 amino acids. The germline V gene encodes CDR1 SGHRS and CDR2 YFSETQ. V was cut by 2 bases and J by 0 bases, with 6 bases left in between. CDR3: CASSFSSSYNEQFF. In nucleotides, the CDR3 is TGCGCCAGCAGCTTCAGTTCCTCCTACAATGAGCAGTTCTTC.

The chain is built from TRBV5-6 and TRBJ1-2; D not certain. V was pared by 1 base and J by 4 bases, with 14 bases between. Germline CDR1 is SGHDT and CDR2 is YYEEEE. The CDR3 extends over 15 amino acids. The CDR3 protein is CASSLPYSELYGYTF. CDR3 DNA sequence: TGTGCCAGCAGCTTGCCATACAGTGAACTCTATGGCTACACCTTC. Complete variable domain (other parts from reference TRBV5-6 and TRBJ1-2): DAGVTQSPTHLIKTRGQQVTLRCSPKSGHDTVSWYQQALGQGPQFIFQYYEEEERQRGNFPDRFSGHQFPNYSSELNVNALLLGDSALYLCASSLPYSELYGYTFGSGTRLTVV.

The chain combines TRBV19 with TRBJ2-7, with 11 bases identical to TRBD2. Trimming cost V 3 bases and J 6 bases; bases outside gene matches: 16. Germline V lookup: CDR1 LNHDA, CDR2 SQIVND (reference sequence). The CDR3 runs 18 residues. The CDR3 here is CASSMWVPTSGNDGEQYF. The CDR3 DNA sequence: TGTGCCAGTAGTATGTGGGTACCGACTAGCGGGAACGACGGCGAGCAGTACTTC.

The V gene is TRBV7-9, the J gene TRBJ2-5, with TRBD1 matching over 7 bases. The CDR3 totals 14 residues. V lost 5 bases to trimming and J lost 2 bases; unmatched junction nucleotides: 5. Per the germline V gene, CDR1 is SEHNR and CDR2 is FQNEAQ (reference sequence). The CDR3: CASSLTGPQETQYF. The CDR3, as DNA: TGTGCCAGCAGCCTGACAGGGCCGCAAGAGACCCAGTACTTC.

The gene calls are TRBV4-3 and TRBJ2-1, with 7 bases aligning to TRBD2. This CDR3 is 17 amino acids long. Trimming at V came to 2 bases and at J to 5 bases, leaving 12 bases not matched to a gene. Germline CDR1 LGHNA, CDR2 YSLEER. The CDR3 region has the DNA TGCGCCAGCAGCCAACAGATGACGGGACTAAACAACAATGAGCAGTTCTTC. Translation: CASSQQMTGLNNNEQFF.

The rearrangement links TRBV29-1 to TRBJ2-3; 8 bases fit TRBD2. Germline V CDR1 and CDR2: SQVTM, ANQGSEA. This CDR3 comprises 22 residues. V trimming: 0 bases; J trimming: 2 bases; junction bases outside the gene matches: 25. The CDR3 region is CSVEERFRPAGEIRGVTDTQYF. The CDR3 DNA reads as TGCAGCGTTGAAGAAAGATTTCGCCCAGCGGGAGAAATAAGAGGTGTCACAGATACGCAGTATTTT.

Worth noting for this clone: Since a far larger clone is one base different, this is likely a read error. This sample also contains other DNA sequences that code for the same CDR3. The chain links TRBV6-4 to TRBJ2-2, with 9 bases matching TRBD2. The CDR3 covers 16 residues. Germline V lookup: CDR1 MRHNA, CDR2 SNTAGT. J was trimmed by 6 bases and V by 3 bases; bases with no gene match: 8. The CDR3 loop is CASSETGGGASGELFF. The CDR3 DNA reads as TGTGCCAGCAGTGAGACGGGCGGGGGGGCCTCCGGGGAGCTGTTTTTT.